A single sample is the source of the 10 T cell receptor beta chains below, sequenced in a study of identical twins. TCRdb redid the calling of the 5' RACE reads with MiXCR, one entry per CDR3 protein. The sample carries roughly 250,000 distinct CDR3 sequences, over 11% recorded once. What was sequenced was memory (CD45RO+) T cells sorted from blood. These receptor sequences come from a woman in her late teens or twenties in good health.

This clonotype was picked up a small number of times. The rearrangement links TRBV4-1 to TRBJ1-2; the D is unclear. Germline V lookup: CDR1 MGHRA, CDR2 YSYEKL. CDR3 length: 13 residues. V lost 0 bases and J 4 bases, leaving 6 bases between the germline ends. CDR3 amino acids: CASSQDLGYGYTF. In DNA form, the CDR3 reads TGCGCCAGCAGCCAAGATCTCGGCTATGGCTACACCTTC.

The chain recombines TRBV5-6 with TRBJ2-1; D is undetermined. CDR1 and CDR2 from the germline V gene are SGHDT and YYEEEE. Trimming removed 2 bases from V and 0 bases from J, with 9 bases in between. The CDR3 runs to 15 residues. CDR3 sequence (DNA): TGTGCCAGCAGCTTCTCCGCTTACTCCTACAATGAGCAGTTCTTC. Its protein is CASSFSAYSYNEQFF.

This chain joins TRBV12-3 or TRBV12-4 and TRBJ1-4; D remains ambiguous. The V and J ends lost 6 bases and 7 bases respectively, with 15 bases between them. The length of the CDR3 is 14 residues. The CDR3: CASSSRAEVEKLFF. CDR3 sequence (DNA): TGTGCCAGCAGCTCCCGCGCCGAGGTTGAAAAACTGTTTTTT.

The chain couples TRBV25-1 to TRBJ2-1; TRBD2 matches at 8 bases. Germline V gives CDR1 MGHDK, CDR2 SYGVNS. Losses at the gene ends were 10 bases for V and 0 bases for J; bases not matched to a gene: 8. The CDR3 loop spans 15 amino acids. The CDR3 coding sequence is TGTGCCACGGTCCGGGGGGGCGGCTCCTACAATGAGCAGTTCTTC. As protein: CATVRGGGSYNEQFF.

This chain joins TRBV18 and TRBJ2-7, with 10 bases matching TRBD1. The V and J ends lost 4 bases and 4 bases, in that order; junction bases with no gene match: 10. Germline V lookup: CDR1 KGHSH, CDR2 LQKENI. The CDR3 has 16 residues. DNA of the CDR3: TGTGCCAGCTCACGGACCGGGACAGGGGTGTTGTACGAGCAGTACTTC. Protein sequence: CASSRTGTGVLYEQYF.

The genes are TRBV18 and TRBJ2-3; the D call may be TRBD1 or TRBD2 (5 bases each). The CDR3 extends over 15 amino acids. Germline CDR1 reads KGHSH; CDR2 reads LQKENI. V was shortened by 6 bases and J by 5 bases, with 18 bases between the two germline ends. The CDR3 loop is CASSGTSFQRDTQYF. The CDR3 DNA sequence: TGTGCCAGCTCTGGGACCTCCTTCCAGAGAGATACGCAGTATTTT. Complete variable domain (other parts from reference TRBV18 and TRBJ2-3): NAGVMQNPRHLVRRRGQEARLRCSPMKGHSHVYWYRQLPEEGLKFMVYLQKENIIDESGMPKERFSAEFPKEGPSILRIQQVVRGDSAAYFCASSGTSFQRDTQYFGPGTRLTVL.

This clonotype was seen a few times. The CDR3 DNA sequence: TGTGCCAGCAGTTCACCGGGACAGGGAAGGGCTGAAGCTTTCTTT. Its protein product is CASSSPGQGRAEAFF. This rearrangement joins TRBV12-3 or TRBV12-4 to TRBJ1-1; TRBD1 aligns across 9 bases. There are 15 residues in the CDR3. Trimming at V came to 4 bases and at J to 6 bases, leaving 9 bases not matched to a gene.

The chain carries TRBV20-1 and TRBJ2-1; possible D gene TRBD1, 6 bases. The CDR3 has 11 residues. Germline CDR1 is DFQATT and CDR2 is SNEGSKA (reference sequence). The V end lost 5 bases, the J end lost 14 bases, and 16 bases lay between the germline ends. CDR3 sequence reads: CSAGPGQVKFF. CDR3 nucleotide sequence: TGCAGTGCTGGACCGGGACAAGTGAAGTTCTTC.

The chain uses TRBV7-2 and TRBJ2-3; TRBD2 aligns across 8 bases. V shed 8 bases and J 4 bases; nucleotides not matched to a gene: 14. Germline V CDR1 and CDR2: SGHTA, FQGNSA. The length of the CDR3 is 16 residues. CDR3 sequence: CASGTRPGGGADTQYF. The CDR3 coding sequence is TGTGCCAGCGGTACTCGTCCGGGAGGGGGGGCAGATACGCAGTATTTT.

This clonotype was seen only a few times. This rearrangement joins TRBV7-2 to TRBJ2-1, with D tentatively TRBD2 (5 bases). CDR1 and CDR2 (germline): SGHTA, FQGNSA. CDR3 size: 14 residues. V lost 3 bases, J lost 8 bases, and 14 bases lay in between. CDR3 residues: CASSFRTFRHEQFF. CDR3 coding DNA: TGTGCCAGCAGCTTCCGGACTTTTCGCCATGAGCAGTTCTTC.